The next 5 T cell receptor beta chains were all read from a single sample in a study of shared clonotypes between healthy human individuals. Profiling relied on immunoSEQ multiplex PCR, and the TCRdb table lists in-frame clones only, not all of them. The sample comprises 1.5 million to 1.9 million clones, 95% to 99% of which are singletons, and approximately 0.44% rests with the top ten. The source material was naive CD4+ T cells sorted from blood. Subset denoted: CD45RA+ positively selected. These receptors were taken from a man between 25 and 39 years old in good health.

In DNA form, the CDR3 reads TGTGCCAGCCGTCCCTCGGGGGGGGGCAATCAGCCCCAGCATTTT. Residues: CASRPSGGGNQPQHF. J is TRBJ1-5 and V is TRBV28, with a possible D match to TRBD1 (5 bases). Germline-derived CDR1 and CDR2 are MDHEN and SYDVKM. This CDR3 has 15 amino acids. V dropped 8 bases and J dropped 2 bases, with 16 bases sitting between them.

The rearrangement uses TRBV12-5 and TRBJ1-2, with a weak D call TRBD1 (6 bases). Trimming shortened V by 6 bases and J by 3 bases, and 17 bases separated the two germline ends. This CDR3 has 15 residues. CDR1 is LGHNT, CDR2 FRNRAP, per germline. The CDR3 coding sequence is TGTGCTAGTGGCCCTATCGGGGGGGCTTACTATGGCTACACCTTC. It is translated as CASGPIGGAYYGYTF.

The V and J genes are TRBV5-4 and TRBJ2-1, with no clear D. Trimming pared 0 bases from V and 2 bases from J, leaving 9 bases between. CDR1 and CDR2 from the germline V gene are SGHNT and YYREEE (reference sequence). The CDR3 runs 15 residues. The CDR3 region has the DNA TGTGCCAGCAGCTTGGGACACACCACCTACAATGAGCAGTTCTTC. This encodes CASSLGHTTYNEQFF. Complete variable domain (other parts from reference TRBV5-4 and TRBJ2-1): ETGVTQSPTHLIKTRGQQVTLRCSSQSGHNTVSWYQQALGQGPQFIFQYYREEENGRGNFPPRFSGLQFPNYSSELNVNALELDDSALYLCASSLGHTTYNEQFFGPGTRLTVL.

V usage is TRBV5-4 and J usage is TRBJ2-7; the D call may be TRBD1 or TRBD2 (6 bases each). Germline loops: CDR1 SGHNT, CDR2 YYREEE (reference sequence). The CDR3 is 16 residues long. V was pared by 0 bases and J by 6 bases, with 19 bases between. CDR3 residues: CASSLVSGVPGVEQYF. Here the CDR3 DNA reads TGTGCCAGCAGCTTGGTCTCGGGGGTCCCAGGGGTCGAGCAGTACTTC. Full variable domain (rest looked up from reference TRBV5-4 and TRBJ2-7): ETGVTQSPTHLIKTRGQQVTLRCSSQSGHNTVSWYQQALGQGPQFIFQYYREEENGRGNFPPRFSGLQFPNYSSELNVNALELDDSALYLCASSLVSGVPGVEQYFGPGTRLTVT.

In the case of this clone: The same CDR3 can be traced to other DNA sequences in this sample. This rearrangement joins TRBV5-4 to TRBJ2-7; TRBD1 agrees at 9 bases. The CDR3 has 14 residues. Trimming at V came to 4 bases and at J to 3 bases, leaving 5 bases not matched to a gene. Germline V CDR1 and CDR2: SGHNT, YYREEE (reference sequence). CDR3 coding DNA: TGTGCCAGCAGCGCCCGGGACAGGGACTACGAGCAGTACTTC. This codes for CASSARDRDYEQYF.